Listed below are T cell receptor beta chains from one sample, sequenced in a study of neurological immune-mediated disorders. TCRdb re-derived calls from the 5' RACE reads in MiXCR, one entry per CDR3 protein. This table has 30,000 to 40,000 distinct CDR3 sequences, about 3.8% appearing once. The sequencing sample was made of PBMCs. The receptors were sampled from a man younger than 45 with multiple sclerosis. The CDR3 runs from the conserved cysteine through the conserved F or W. Fields, in order: V gene, clone size, J gene, D gene, CDR3 DNA, CDR3 protein. D genes are given only for firm matches. The size entry is marked missing in some rows and otherwise reads once, few, many or a size class.

V gene: TRBV11-2; clone size: many; J gene: TRBJ2-6; D gene: -; CDR3 DNA: TGTGCCAGCAGCTTCTATACAGGGTCTGGGGCCAACGTCCTGACTTTC; CDR3 protein: CASSFYTGSGANVLTF
V gene: TRBV3-1; clone size: few; J gene: TRBJ1-6; D gene: -; CDR3 DNA: TGTGCCAGCAGCCAAGATTTGGCTAATTCACCCCTCAACTTT; CDR3 protein: CASSQDLANSPLNF
V gene: TRBV7-9; clone size: many; J gene: TRBJ2-5; D gene: -; CDR3 DNA: TGTGCCAGCGAATCGACAGACGAGAATGGTCAGACCCAGTACTTC; CDR3 protein: CASESTDENGQTQYF
V gene: TRBV5-1; clone size: many; J gene: TRBJ2-7; D gene: -; CDR3 DNA: TGCGCCAGCAGCCCGGGCCTCGATACCTACGAGCAGTACTTC; CDR3 protein: CASSPGLDTYEQYF
V gene: TRBV7-9; clone size: many; J gene: TRBJ1-4; D gene: TRBD1; CDR3 DNA: TGTGCCAGCAGGTTGGACAGGGGGCGAGAAAAACTGTTTTTT; CDR3 protein: CASRLDRGREKLFF
V gene: TRBV6-5; clone size: few; J gene: TRBJ2-5; D gene: TRBD2; CDR3 DNA: TGTGCCCGGGGGAGCGGGGGGAAACTTTTCGTCCAAGAGACCCAGTACTTC; CDR3 protein: CARGSGGKLFVQETQYF
V gene: TRBV7-2; clone size: medium-sized; J gene: TRBJ1-6; D gene: -; CDR3 DNA: TGTGCCAGCAACCCCAGGGTGGAATATAATTCACCCCTCCACTTT; CDR3 protein: CASNPRVEYNSPLHF
V gene: TRBV5-6; clone size: many; J gene: TRBJ1-6; D gene: TRBD1; CDR3 DNA: TGTGCCAGCAGCGAACCAGCAGGGGGCTGGTCACCCCTCCACTTT; CDR3 protein: CASSEPAGGWSPLHF
V gene: TRBV7-9; clone size: -; J gene: TRBJ1-1; D gene: TRBD1; CDR3 DNA: TGTGCCAGCAGACCCAAACAGGGGCCGAACACTGAAGCTTTCTTT; CDR3 protein: CASRPKQGPNTEAFF
V gene: TRBV12-3/TRBV12-4; clone size: few; J gene: TRBJ1-2; D gene: TRBD1; CDR3 DNA: TGTGCCAGCAGTAGGACAGGGCTGTCTTCCGGCTACACCTTC; CDR3 protein: CASSRTGLSSGYTF
V gene: TRBV5-1; clone size: many; J gene: TRBJ2-5; D gene: -; CDR3 DNA: TGCGCCAGCAGCTCGGCATGGGGGGAAGAGACCCAGTACTTC; CDR3 protein: CASSSAWGEETQYF
V gene: TRBV10-3; clone size: many; J gene: TRBJ2-3; D gene: TRBD2; CDR3 DNA: TGTGCCATCAGTGGTAGGGCTAGCGGGGGGAGAGCAGATACGCAGTATTTT; CDR3 protein: CAISGRASGGRADTQYF
V gene: TRBV7-9; clone size: many; J gene: TRBJ2-5; D gene: -; CDR3 DNA: TGTGCCAGCACCAAATTGGCTAACCAAGAGACCCAGTACTTC; CDR3 protein: CASTKLANQETQYF
V gene: TRBV20-1; clone size: many; J gene: TRBJ2-4; D gene: -; CDR3 DNA: TGCAGTGCTAGAGTAGGGGGTGGTGACATTCAGTACTTC; CDR3 protein: CSARVGGGDIQYF
V gene: TRBV4-2; clone size: -; J gene: TRBJ2-3; D gene: -; CDR3 DNA: TGTGCCAGCAGCCAAGATCGAGGACAGCGCACAGATACGCAGTATTTT; CDR3 protein: CASSQDRGQRTDTQYF
V gene: TRBV5-1; clone size: many; J gene: TRBJ1-2; D gene: -; CDR3 DNA: TGCGCCAGCAGCTCCGCGGGCGCTAACTATGGCTACACCTTC; CDR3 protein: CASSSAGANYGYTF
V gene: TRBV9; clone size: many; J gene: TRBJ1-1; D gene: -; CDR3 DNA: TGTGCCAGCAGCGTACGCTCCGGGACACTCTCTGAAGCTTTCTTT; CDR3 protein: CASSVRSGTLSEAFF
V gene: TRBV7-6; clone size: many; J gene: TRBJ1-2; D gene: -; CDR3 DNA: TGTGCCAGCACCCCTACGTGGGGGTCGGAGTATGGCTACACCTTC; CDR3 protein: CASTPTWGSEYGYTF
V gene: TRBV5-4; clone size: many; J gene: TRBJ2-3; D gene: -; CDR3 DNA: TGTGCCAGCAGCTTGTGTTTCTGGGACTGTCTAGGTTCTAGCACAGATACGCAGTATTTT; CDR3 protein: CASSLCFWDCLGSSTDTQYF
V gene: TRBV9; clone size: many; J gene: TRBJ2-5; D gene: TRBD2; CDR3 DNA: TGTGCCAGCAGCGTTCTAGCGGGGGGATTCGAAGAGACCCAGTACTTC; CDR3 protein: CASSVLAGGFEETQYF
V gene: TRBV7-2; clone size: many; J gene: TRBJ1-5; D gene: TRBD1; CDR3 DNA: TGTGCCAGCAGCTTCGCACAGGGGTTCGGTCAGCCCCAGCATTTT; CDR3 protein: CASSFAQGFGQPQHF
V gene: TRBV20-1; clone size: many; J gene: TRBJ1-4; D gene: TRBD1; CDR3 DNA: TGCAGTGCTGGGACAGGGGGCTTGGGTGCAAAACTGTTTTTT; CDR3 protein: CSAGTGGLGAKLFF
V gene: TRBV24-1; clone size: many; J gene: TRBJ2-3; D gene: -; CDR3 DNA: TGTGCCACGCAGCGCACAGATACGCAGTATTTT; CDR3 protein: CATQRTDTQYF
V gene: TRBV5-1; clone size: medium-sized; J gene: TRBJ1-1; D gene: TRBD1; CDR3 DNA: TGCGCCAGCAGCTACCGGGACAGGGGCACTGAAGCTTTCTTT; CDR3 protein: CASSYRDRGTEAFF
V gene: TRBV5-1; clone size: many; J gene: TRBJ1-6; D gene: -; CDR3 DNA: TGCGCCAGCAGCAGGACCGGGACGCCAACGCAGTCACCCCTCCACTTT; CDR3 protein: CASSRTGTPTQSPLHF
V gene: TRBV11-2; clone size: many; J gene: TRBJ2-5; D gene: TRBD2; CDR3 DNA: TGTGCCAGCAGCTTAGGGACTAGCCGAGAGACCCAGTACTTC; CDR3 protein: CASSLGTSRETQYF
V gene: TRBV12-3/TRBV12-4; clone size: few; J gene: TRBJ2-1; D gene: TRBD2; CDR3 DNA: TGTGCCAGCAGTCCTTGGACTAGCGGGGAAATTCCCTACAATGAGCAGTTCTTC; CDR3 protein: CASSPWTSGEIPYNEQFF
V gene: TRBV24-1; clone size: few; J gene: TRBJ2-5; D gene: -; CDR3 DNA: TGTGCCACCAGTGATGGACCCAAAGAGACCCAGTACTTC; CDR3 protein: CATSDGPKETQYF
V gene: TRBV5-6; clone size: many; J gene: TRBJ2-7; D gene: -; CDR3 DNA: TGTGCCAGCAGCCGAAACATCGGGCAGGTCGAGCAGTACTTC; CDR3 protein: CASSRNIGQVEQYF